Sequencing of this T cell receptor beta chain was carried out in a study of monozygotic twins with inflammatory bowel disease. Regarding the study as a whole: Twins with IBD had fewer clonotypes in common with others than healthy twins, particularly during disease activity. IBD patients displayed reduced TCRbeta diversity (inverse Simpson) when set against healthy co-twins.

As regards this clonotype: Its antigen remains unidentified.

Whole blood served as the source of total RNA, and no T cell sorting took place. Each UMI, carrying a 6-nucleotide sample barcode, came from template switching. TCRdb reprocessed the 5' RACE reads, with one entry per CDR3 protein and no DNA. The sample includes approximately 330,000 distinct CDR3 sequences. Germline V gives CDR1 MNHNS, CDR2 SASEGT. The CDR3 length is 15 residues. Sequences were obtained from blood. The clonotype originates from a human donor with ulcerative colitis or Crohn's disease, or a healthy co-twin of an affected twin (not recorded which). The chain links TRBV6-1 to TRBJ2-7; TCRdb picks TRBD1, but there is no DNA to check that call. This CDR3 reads CASSVQGGAPYEQYF.